This T cell receptor (beta chain) was obtained from a study of cytotoxic CD8 clonotypes in ibrutinib-treated CLL. The CDR3 length is 16 residues. V dropped 2 bases and J dropped 9; count of bases not matched to a gene: 13. Germline values: CDR1 SGHNT, CDR2 YYREEE (reference sequence). Regarding the study as a whole: Once treatment began, public clonotypes, which were uncommon, contracted or stayed stable. Clonality at baseline surpassed age-matched healthy donors and tracked circulating CD8+ T-cell counts.

Clones were read by immunoSEQ multiplex PCR, and TCRdb kept only the in-frame ones, dropping some. The profile shows approximately 130,000 clones, 84% of them singletons. This clone was observed a single time. Its antigen remains unidentified. The rearrangement uses TRBV5-4 and TRBJ1-4; 7 positions match TRBD1. This clonotype was sampled from a human donor with chronic lymphocytic leukemia. Sequencing used PBMCs, obtained after 24 months of ibrutinib treatment. This CDR3 is CASSFGGYGTAKKLFF. DNA for the CDR3: TGTGCCAGCAGCTTCGGGGGCTACGGGACAGCAAAAAAACTGTTTTTT.